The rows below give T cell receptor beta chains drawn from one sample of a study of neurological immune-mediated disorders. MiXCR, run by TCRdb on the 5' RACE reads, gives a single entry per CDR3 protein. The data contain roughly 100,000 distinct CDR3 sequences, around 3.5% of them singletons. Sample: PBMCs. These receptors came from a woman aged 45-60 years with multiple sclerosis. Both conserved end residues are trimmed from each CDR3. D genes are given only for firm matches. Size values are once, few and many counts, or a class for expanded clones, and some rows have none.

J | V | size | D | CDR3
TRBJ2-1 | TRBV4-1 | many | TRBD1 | ASSQGPPAGGDEQF
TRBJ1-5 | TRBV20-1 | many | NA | SARRQGSFQPQH
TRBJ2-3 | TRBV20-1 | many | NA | SARGVAGASTDTQY
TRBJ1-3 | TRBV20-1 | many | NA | SAQGSGNTIY
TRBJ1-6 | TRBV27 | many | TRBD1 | ASSLLGQEDSPLH
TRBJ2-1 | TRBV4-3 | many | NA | ASSQVGRLATGEQF
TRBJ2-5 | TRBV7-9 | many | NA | ASSLALALPQETQY
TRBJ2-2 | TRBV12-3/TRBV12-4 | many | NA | ASGGTGELF
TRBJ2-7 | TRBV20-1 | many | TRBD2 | SARSGGADYEQY
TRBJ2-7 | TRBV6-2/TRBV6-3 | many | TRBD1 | ASSSQGAAYEQY
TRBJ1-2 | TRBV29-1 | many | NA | SVWGTYGYT
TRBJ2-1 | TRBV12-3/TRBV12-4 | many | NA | ATTHEAVGGEQF
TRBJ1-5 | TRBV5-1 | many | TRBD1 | ASSPTGGSNQPQH
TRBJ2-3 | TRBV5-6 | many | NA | ASSRAVSTDTQY
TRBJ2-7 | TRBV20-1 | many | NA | SARDFRGSYEQY
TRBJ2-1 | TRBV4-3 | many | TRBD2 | ASSQVPAGGYNEQF
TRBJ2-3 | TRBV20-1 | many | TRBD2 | SARGGGHTDTQY
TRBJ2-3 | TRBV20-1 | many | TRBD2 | SARAGGPDTQY
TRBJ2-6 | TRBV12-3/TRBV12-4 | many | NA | ASKPMGAGANVLT
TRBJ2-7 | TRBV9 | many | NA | ASSVGRGEGYEQY
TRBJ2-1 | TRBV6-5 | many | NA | ASSRNRDPRSNEQF
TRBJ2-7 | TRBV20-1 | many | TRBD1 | SADRQGGQY
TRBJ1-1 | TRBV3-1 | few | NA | ASSPAFRNTEAF
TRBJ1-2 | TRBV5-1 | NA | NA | ASSPMTESYGYT
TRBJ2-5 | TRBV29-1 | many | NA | SVEPPGPETQY
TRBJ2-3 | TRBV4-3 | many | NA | ASSQDGDTFTDTQY
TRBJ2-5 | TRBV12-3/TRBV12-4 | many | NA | ASGSRRSQETQY
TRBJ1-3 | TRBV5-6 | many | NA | ASSKIQGAGNTIY
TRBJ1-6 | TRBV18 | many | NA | ASSPQLGTVDSPLH
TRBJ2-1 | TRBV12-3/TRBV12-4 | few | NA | ASSLGDSGYNEQF
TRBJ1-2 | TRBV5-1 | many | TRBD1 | ASSLGQGDSGYT
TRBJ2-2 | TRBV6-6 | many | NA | ASRGATGELF
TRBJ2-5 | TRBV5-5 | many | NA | ASSLNLQETQY
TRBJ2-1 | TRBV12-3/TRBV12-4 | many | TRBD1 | ASSPGEGGWLNEQF
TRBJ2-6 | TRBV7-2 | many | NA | ASSLRGRDEFGANVLT
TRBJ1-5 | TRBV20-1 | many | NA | SASETGTINQPQH
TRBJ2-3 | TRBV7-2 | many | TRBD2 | ASSLAGGGQTDTQY
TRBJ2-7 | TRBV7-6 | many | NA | ASSLAGALSYEQY
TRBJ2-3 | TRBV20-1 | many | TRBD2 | SARGGGDTQY
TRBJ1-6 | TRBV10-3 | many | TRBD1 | AISGGQGADSPLH
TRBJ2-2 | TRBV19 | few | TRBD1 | ASRKDRGGGELF
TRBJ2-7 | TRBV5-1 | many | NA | ASSSRGGTYEQY
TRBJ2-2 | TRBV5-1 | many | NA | ASSFQGSGELF
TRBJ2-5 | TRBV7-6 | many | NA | ASSTGIDPGKETQY
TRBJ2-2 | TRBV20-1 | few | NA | SDRGKLTGELF
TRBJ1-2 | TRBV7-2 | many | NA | ASSSDIPGDYT
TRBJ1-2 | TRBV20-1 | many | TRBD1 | SARLIQGVNYGYT
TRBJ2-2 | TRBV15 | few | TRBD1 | ATKRTGGAGELF
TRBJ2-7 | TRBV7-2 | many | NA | ASSLDVTQAYEQY
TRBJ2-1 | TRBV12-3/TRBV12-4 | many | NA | ASSLTSLSQF
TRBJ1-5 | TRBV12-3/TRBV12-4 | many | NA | ASSSPVQKGSNQPQH
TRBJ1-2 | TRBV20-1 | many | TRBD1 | SATGQASGYGYT
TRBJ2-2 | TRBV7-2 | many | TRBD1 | ASSLGQLSLGELF
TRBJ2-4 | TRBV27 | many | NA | ASSLSSAKNIQY
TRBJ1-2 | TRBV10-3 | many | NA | AITPIGTFVDGYT